These 11 T cell receptor beta chains share one sample of origin, sequenced in a study of neoadjuvant nivolumab and ipilimumab in lung cancer. Measured with immunoSEQ multiplex PCR; TCRdb has only the in-frame clones, and not every one. Of about 33,000 clones in the sample, about 92% were seen once. Sequencing was performed on peripheral blood, taken after neoadjuvant nivolumab, alone or with ipilimumab, at or shortly before surgery. The receptors here all came from an adult with non-small cell lung cancer.

This sequence joins TRBV6-1 and TRBJ2-7, with 9 bases fitting TRBD1. The V segment lost 2 bases and the J segment 4 bases; nucleotides outside the gene matches: 6. Germline V lookup: CDR1 MNHNS, CDR2 SASEGT. The CDR3 sequence is 15 residues long. The CDR3 spells CASSERGTGIYEQYF. CDR3 DNA sequence: TGTGCCAGCAGTGAACGAGGGACAGGGATTTACGAGCAGTACTTC.

This rearrangement joins TRBV5-6 to TRBJ2-2; maybe TRBD2 (6 bases). V lost 1 base and J 7 bases, leaving 11 bases between the germline ends. Germline V gene data show CDR1 as SGHDT and CDR2 as YYEEEE. The CDR3 sequence is 14 residues long. Here the CDR3 reads CASSLSRRGGELFF. As DNA, the CDR3 is TGTGCCAGCAGCTTGTCCAGGCGGGGCGGGGAGCTGTTTTTT.

This clone was counted once. This rearrangement joins TRBV5-1 to TRBJ2-3, with TRBD2 matching 10 bases. CDR3 length: 17 amino acids. The J segment lost 0 bases and the V segment lost 3 bases, leaving 7 bases of the junction unmatched. The germline V gene has CDR1 SGHRS and CDR2 YFSETQ. CDR3 nucleotide sequence: TGCGCCAGCAGCTGGACTAGCGGAAAAGCTAGCACAGATACGCAGTATTTT. This codes for CASSWTSGKASTDTQYF.

The chain carries TRBV7-9 and TRBJ1-1, with a weak D call TRBD1 (6 bases). This CDR3 is built from 14 residues. The ends were cut back, 5 bases at V and 6 bases at J, with 16 bases in the middle. Looked up from germline, CDR1 is SEHNR and CDR2 is FQNEAQ (reference sequence). CDR3 in DNA: TGTGCCAGCAGCGGACAGAGTTCCAGGCCTGAAGCTTTCTTT. As protein: CASSGQSSRPEAFF.

This chain links TRBV6-6 with TRBJ2-7; D perhaps matches TRBD2 (5 bases). Deletions cut 10 bases from V and 6 bases from J, with 19 bases between. This CDR3 contains 13 residues. Per germline, CDR1 MNHNY and CDR2 SVGAGI (reference sequence). CDR3 sequence (DNA): TGTGCCATTCGGGGTACTCCGGTTTCCGAGCAGTACTTC. Translating it yields CAIRGTPVSEQYF.

The chain recombines TRBV5-1 with TRBJ2-2; perhaps TRBD2 as D (5 bases). The germline V and J ends were trimmed by 2 bases and 0 bases, with 8 bases remaining between them. The CDR3 covers 15 residues. Per germline, CDR1 SGHRS and CDR2 YFSETQ. The CDR3 sequence: CASSLAVPNTGELFF. In DNA form, the CDR3 reads TGCGCCAGCAGCTTAGCGGTGCCGAACACCGGGGAGCTGTTTTTT.

The V gene is TRBV5-1, the J gene TRBJ2-3; D is undetermined. The CDR3 sequence is 14 residues long. Trimming pared 3 bases from V and 3 bases from J, leaving 11 bases between. The germline V gene has CDR1 SGHRS and CDR2 YFSETQ. The CDR3: CASSWNPVTDTQYF. The CDR3 DNA is TGCGCCAGCAGCTGGAACCCGGTTACAGATACGCAGTATTTT.

This clone was seen just once. The CDR3 spells CASSGLGSSGGYTF. The CDR3 DNA follows: TGTGCCAGCAGTGGGCTAGGAAGTAGTGGTGGCTACACCTTC. This chain connects TRBV6-1 to TRBJ1-2; the D is unclear. The V and J ends lost 4 bases and 7 bases respectively, with 16 bases between them. CDR1 and CDR2 (germline): MNHNS, SASEGT. This CDR3 has 14 residues.

The rearrangement links TRBV2 to TRBJ2-2, with TRBD2 matching 7 bases. The CDR3 is 14 amino acids. CDR1 SNHLY and CDR2 FYNNEI come from the germline V gene. V was pared by 6 bases and J by 2 bases, with 3 bases of the junction left unmatched. The CDR3 spells CASRSGLNTGELFF. CDR3 DNA sequence: TGTGCCAGCAGGTCGGGACTAAACACCGGGGAGCTGTTTTTT.

This clone was recorded once. V and J are TRBV14 and TRBJ1-2, with D possibly TRBD1 on 5 matching bases. The germline V gene has CDR1 SGHDN and CDR2 FVKESK. The V end lost 5 bases, the J end lost 7 bases, and 14 bases lay between the germline ends. The CDR3 runs 13 residues. In DNA, the CDR3 is TGTGCCAGCAGCAGTACAGGACTCGGTGGCTACACCTTC. Translation: CASSSTGLGGYTF.

V is TRBV11-2 and J is TRBJ1-2; D is possibly TRBD1 (6 bases). The germline CDR1 and CDR2 sequences are SGHAT and FQNNGV. Trimming left V 5 bases short and J 4 bases short, with 17 bases between. CDR3 size: 15 residues. This CDR3 is CASSGIRTVSYGYTF. In nucleotides, the CDR3 is TGTGCCAGCAGCGGTATTCGGACAGTAAGCTATGGCTACACCTTC.